This is a list of T cell receptor beta chains from one sample in a study of sequential checkpoint blockade in melanoma. Profiling relied on immunoSEQ multiplex PCR, and the TCRdb table lists in-frame clones only, not all of them. The data hold roughly 9,800 clones, with roughly 75% observed a single time. This sample comprised CD8+ T cells sorted from blood (inferred from file names), obtained from a patient given nivolumab and ipilimumab in sequence. The receptors here all came from a human donor with melanoma. Each CDR3 is given with its conserved first and last residue. The order of the fields is CDR3 protein, CDR3 DNA, J gene, D gene, V gene, clone size. A D gene is named only where the DNA matches it firmly. Clone size is stated in some rows and not others, as once, few, many or a class when expanded.

CASSLPEQGPSNQPQHF	TGTGCCAGCAGTTTACCGGAACAGGGGCCGAGCAATCAGCCCCAGCATTTT	TRBJ1-5	TRBD1	TRBV28	-
CASSYSEGLETQYF	TGTGCCAGCAGTTACTCGGAGGGTTTGGAGACCCAGTACTTC	TRBJ2-5	-	TRBV6-5	-
CATSARRASGSEQYF	TGTGCCACCAGCGCCCGGCGTGCTAGCGGGAGCGAGCAGTACTTC	TRBJ2-7	TRBD2	TRBV15	few
CAWSVGVAADTQYF	TGTGCCTGGAGTGTCGGGGTGGCTGCAGATACGCAGTATTTT	TRBJ2-3	-	TRBV30	few
CAWSAELAGPRAGELFF	TGTGCCTGGAGCGCCGAACTAGCGGGACCGCGAGCCGGGGAGCTGTTTTTT	TRBJ2-2	TRBD2	TRBV30	-
CSVERPGSFLRQPQHF	TGCAGCGTTGAACGGCCAGGGTCCTTCCTTAGGCAGCCCCAGCATTTT	TRBJ1-5	-	TRBV29-1	-
CASSLYNYNEQFF	TGTGCCAGCAGTTTATACAACTACAATGAGCAGTTCTTC	TRBJ2-1	-	TRBV28	few
CASSGGQGGIQPQHF	TGTGCCAGCAGCGGGGGACAGGGGGGAATTCAGCCTCAGCATTTT	TRBJ1-5	TRBD1	TRBV7-9	-
CASSMTGGDEQFF	TGTGCCAGTAGTATGACAGGGGGAGATGAGCAGTTCTTC	TRBJ2-1	TRBD1	TRBV19	-
CASSLIEGLYEQYF	TGTGCCAGCAGTTTAATCGAGGGACTATACGAGCAGTACTTC	TRBJ2-7	TRBD2	TRBV28	few
CASSLFRDRALGYTF	TGTGCCAGCAGTTTATTCCGGGACAGGGCCCTTGGCTACACCTTC	TRBJ1-2	TRBD1	TRBV28	-
CASSESGTGDHSQETQYF	TGCGCCAGCAGTGAGTCGGGGACAGGGGACCATTCCCAGGAGACCCAGTACTTC	TRBJ2-5	TRBD1	TRBV10-2	-
CASSQNTPGQGDYNEQFF	TGCGCCAGCAGCCAAAACACCCCGGGACAGGGGGACTACAATGAGCAGTTCTTC	TRBJ2-1	TRBD1	TRBV4-1	-
CASSDGTRGSDTQYF	TGTGCCAGCAGTGACGGGACTAGAGGGTCGGATACGCAGTATTTT	TRBJ2-3	TRBD2	TRBV6-4	-
CASSIGVAGVNEQFF	TGTGCCAGTAGTATAGGGGTAGCGGGAGTGAATGAGCAGTTCTTC	TRBJ2-1	TRBD2	TRBV19	-
CAWGEQENQPQHF	TGTGCCTGGGGGGAACAGGAGAATCAGCCCCAGCATTTT	TRBJ1-5	-	TRBV30	-
CASSQVDRGATEAFF	TGTGCCAGCAGCCAAGTGGACAGGGGAGCCACTGAAGCTTTCTTT	TRBJ1-1	TRBD1	TRBV4-2	-
CASSLSPIQPQHF	TGTGCCAGCAGCTTAAGCCCGATTCAGCCCCAGCATTTT	TRBJ1-5	-	TRBV11-2	-
CASSPRRGAGAEQFF	TGTGCCAGCAGCCCCCGTAGAGGAGCGGGAGCCGAGCAGTTCTTC	TRBJ2-1	TRBD2	TRBV7-8	-
CASSFRVGPDDLYF	TGTGCCAGCAGCTTCAGGGTAGGACCTGATGATCTGTACTTC	TRBJ2-7	-	TRBV5-4	-
CASSPDGTSGNEQFF	TGCGCCAGCAGCCCCGACGGGACTAGCGGCAATGAGCAGTTCTTC	TRBJ2-1	TRBD2	TRBV5-1	-
CASSLALPGNYGYTF	TGTGCCAGCAGCTTAGCCCTCCCAGGGAACTATGGCTACACCTTC	TRBJ1-2	-	TRBV7-9	medium-sized
CASATSGRGNEQFF	TGTGCCAGCGCTACTAGCGGGAGGGGCAATGAGCAGTTCTTC	TRBJ2-1	TRBD2	TRBV28	-
CATSRWAGGQPQHF	TGTGCCACCAGCCGGTGGGCGGGGGGACAGCCCCAGCATTTT	TRBJ1-5	-	TRBV15	-